The 5 T cell receptor beta chains below come from one sample, sequenced in a study of cytomegalovirus exposure and HLA in healthy donors. PCR involved 60 Vbeta and 13 Jbeta primers. Clones were read by immunoSEQ multiplex PCR, and TCRdb kept only the in-frame ones, dropping some. This table holds roughly 77,000 clones, around 84% found once. Material for sequencing was PBMCs. The origin of the receptors is a man between 35 and 55 years old in good health and CMV-seronegative.

About this clone itself: Other nucleotide sequences from this sample produce the same CDR3. This chain links TRBV6-5 with TRBJ2-7; 7 bases line up with TRBD2. CDR1 MNHEY and CDR2 SVGAGI come from the germline V gene. The CDR3 is 16 amino acids. V shed 0 bases and J 5 bases; nucleotides not matched to a gene: 10. CDR3 loop: CASSYSLVGRINEQYF. The CDR3 DNA sequence: TGTGCCAGCAGTTACTCATTGGTCGGGAGGATCAACGAGCAGTACTTC.

This chain joins TRBV7-5 and TRBJ2-1; the table assigns TRBD2, which was not confirmed against the DNA. TRBV7-5 is a known pseudogene. This CDR3 spans 15 amino acids. CDR3 protein: CARSNRLAGGNEQFF. The DNA of the CDR3 is TGTGCCAGAAGTAACCGATTAGCGGGAGGCAATGAGCAGTTCTTC.

To note about this clone: A junction boundary mismatches the germline segment, possibly from a read error. The CDR3 region has the DNA TGTGCCAGCAGCTTGGCCAGCCTCAATGAGCGGTTCTTC. Translating gives CASSLASLNERFF. The chain employs TRBV5-4 and TRBJ2-1; D unresolved. The CDR3 has 13 amino acids. Germline CDR1 is SGHNT and CDR2 is YYREEE (reference sequence).

V is TRBV2 and J is TRBJ1-1, with no clear D. From germline, CDR1 is SNHLY and CDR2 FYNNEI. V gave up 4 bases and J gave up 0 bases, with 15 bases separating them. This CDR3 has 16 amino acids. The CDR3 nucleotides are TGTGCCAGCAGTGCTTTGGCCACAATCATGAACACTGAAGCTTTCTTT. Protein product: CASSALATIMNTEAFF. Complete variable domain (other parts from reference TRBV2 and TRBJ1-1): EPEVTQTPSHQVTQMGQEVILRCVPISNHLYFYWYRQILGQKVEFLVSFYNNEISEKSEIFDDQFSVERPDGSNFTLKIRSTKLEDSAMYFCASSALATIMNTEAFFGQGTRLTVV.

The V call is TRBV19, the J call TRBJ1-1; no reliable D call. The germline V and J ends were trimmed by 3 bases and 3 bases, with 11 bases remaining between them. Germline V gene sequence: CDR1 LNHDA, CDR2 SQIVND (reference sequence). This CDR3 contains 14 residues. The CDR3 here is CASSITGMDTEAFF. In nucleotides, the CDR3 is TGTGCCAGTAGTATTACCGGGATGGACACTGAAGCTTTCTTT.